The TCR beta chain under discussion was sequenced for a study of blood T cell repertoires in COVID-19. The wider study: Samples came from the United States, Italy and Spain, spanning acute and convalescent COVID-19. From T cells, B-cell-depleted T cells, or PBMCs came the material, which was cDNA or gDNA.

From germline, CDR1 is LNHDA and CDR2 SQIVND (reference sequence). V was shortened by 8 bases and J by 1 base, with 12 bases between the two germline ends. The CDR3 runs to 15 residues. The authors' processing: The authors estimated nucleated cell counts from reference gene primer amplification. The method was immunoSEQ multiplex PCR; TCRdb's version includes in-frame clones alone and lacks a portion of them. Clone size and V and J calls were adopted from that table, with D and trimming inferred from the DNA. The data show about half a million clones, approximately 83% seen once. J is TRBJ1-6 and V is TRBV19, with D possibly being TRBD1 (5 bases). The TCR sequence derives from a human donor in a cohort sampled during active COVID-19. The specimen was peripheral blood. In nucleotides, the CDR3 is TGTGCCAGTGCGGACAACCGGTCCTATAATTCACCCCTCCACTTT. Its protein product is CASADNRSYNSPLHF.